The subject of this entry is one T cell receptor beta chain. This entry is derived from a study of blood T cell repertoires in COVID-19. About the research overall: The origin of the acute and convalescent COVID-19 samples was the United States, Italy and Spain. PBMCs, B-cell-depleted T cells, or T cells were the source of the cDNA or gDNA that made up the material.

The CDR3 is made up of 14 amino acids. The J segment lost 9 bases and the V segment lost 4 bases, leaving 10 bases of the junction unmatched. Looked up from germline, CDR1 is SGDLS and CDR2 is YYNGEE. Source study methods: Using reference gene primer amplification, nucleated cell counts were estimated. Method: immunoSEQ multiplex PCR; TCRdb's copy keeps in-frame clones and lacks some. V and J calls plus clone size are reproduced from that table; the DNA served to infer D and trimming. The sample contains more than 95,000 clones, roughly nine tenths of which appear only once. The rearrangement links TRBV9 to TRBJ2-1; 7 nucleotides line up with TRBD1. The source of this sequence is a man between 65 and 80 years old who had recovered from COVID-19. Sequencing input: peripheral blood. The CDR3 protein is CASSLQTGSGEQFF. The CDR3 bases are TGTGCCAGCAGCCTCCAGACAGGGTCGGGTGAGCAGTTCTTC. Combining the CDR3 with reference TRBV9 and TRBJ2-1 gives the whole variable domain DSGVTQTPKHLITATGQRVTLRCSPRSGDLSVYWYQQSLDQGLQFLIQYYNGEERAKGNILERFSAQQFPDLHSELNLSSLELGDSALYFCASSLQTGSGEQFFGPGTRLTVL.